The present TCR beta chain was sequenced within a study of cytomegalovirus exposure and HLA in healthy donors. General study findings and limits: Some TCR beta chains (around 160 of them) were listed as cytomegalovirus-associated.

The donors formed part of the roughly 120-subject validation cohort, distinct from the roughly 660-subject first cohort. Method: immunoSEQ multiplex PCR; TCRdb's copy keeps in-frame clones and lacks some. This sample carries about 300,000 clones, over 75% of them seen once, and the ten largest clones take approximately 0.95%. In regard to this clone: What it binds is unknown.

The CDR3 is 16 residues long. The V gene end was trimmed by 5 bases and the J gene end by 3 bases; junction bases not matched to a gene: 8. CDR1 is LNHDA and CDR2 is SQIVND in the germline V gene (reference sequence). Input material: PBMCs. This chain links TRBV19 with TRBJ2-7; 12 bases agree with TRBD1. The origin of this receptor is a woman aged 18 to 35 in good health and CMV-seronegative. CDR3 DNA sequence: TGTGCCAGTAGTCCCCGGGACAGGGGGCATGACTACGAGCAGTACTTC. Translation: CASSPRDRGHDYEQYF. The full variable domain, completed using reference TRBV19 and TRBJ2-7, is DGGITQSPKYLFRKEGQNVTLSCEQNLNHDAMYWYRQDPGQGLRLIYYSQIVNDFQKGDIAEGYSVSREKKESFPLTVTSAQKNPTAFYLCASSPRDRGHDYEQYFGPGTRLTVT.